This T cell receptor beta chain comes out of a study of shared clonotypes between healthy human individuals. Study summary: Donors were a couple of women and a few men aged 18 to 49.

Method: immunoSEQ multiplex PCR; TCRdb's copy keeps in-frame clones and lacks some. The sample shows 2 million to 2.5 million clones, roughly 90% of them seen only once. V was clipped by 0 bases and J by 7 bases; unmatched bases: 12. The CDR3 covers 17 residues. Germline V CDR1 and CDR2: SGHRS, YFSETQ. Sequenced input: naive CD4+ T cells from PBMCs. Specified subset: CD45RA+ positively selected. The sequence was obtained from a man aged 18-30 years in good health. Some clones in this sample may be carry-over from other donors' samples. The chain couples TRBV5-1 to TRBJ2-1; the match to TRBD1 covers 8 bases. In DNA, the CDR3 is TGCGCCAGCAGCTTGGCCCGTGGGCAGGGGGCAGGAAATGAGCAGTTCTTC. It codes for CASSLARGQGAGNEQFF.